These T cell receptor beta chains were read from a single sample in a study of blood T cell repertoires in COVID-19. Only in-frame clones appear in the TCRdb table, and some are missing; sequencing was by immunoSEQ multiplex PCR. Here the sample spans over 75,000 clones, under 80% being singletons. Sequencing was performed on peripheral blood. The source is a human donor in a cohort sampled during active COVID-19. Each CDR3 is given with its conserved first and last residue. The D gene is left open where the match is weak. The size field is filled for only some rows; it gives once, few, many or a size class.

V gene	J gene	D gene	clone size	CDR3 DNA	CDR3 protein
TRBV5-4	TRBJ2-1	TRBD2	-	TGTGCCAGCAGCTTGGCCTTTGAGCGGGAGGGGAATGAGCAGTTCTTC	CASSLAFEREGNEQFF
TRBV19	TRBJ2-1	-	-	TGTGCCAGCACCCAAGGGCGGGAGTGGGGGGCCAATGAGCAGTTCTTC	CASTQGREWGANEQFF
TRBV7-9	TRBJ2-5	TRBD1	many	TGTGCCAGCAGCCAGGGACAGACAGAGACCCAGTACTTC	CASSQGQTETQYF
TRBV9	TRBJ1-5	-	-	TGTGCCAGCAGCGGCAATGGGGGGAACAATCAGCCCCAGCATTTT	CASSGNGGNNQPQHF
TRBV24-1	TRBJ2-3	-	-	TGTGCCGCCATCCTTAGTCGGCGGACGCAGTATTTT	CAAILSRRTQYF
TRBV5-1	TRBJ2-3	-	-	TGCGCCAGCAGCTTGAATGCGGAAGTGGGTGATACGCAGTATTTT	CASSLNAEVGDTQYF
TRBV4-1	TRBJ2-7	-	-	TGCGCCAGCAGCTTCGGGAACGAGCAGTACTTC	CASSFGNEQYF
TRBV5-4	TRBJ2-7	TRBD1	-	TGTGCCAGCAGCTTGGGGGGGGGACAGGGCAGCTACGAGCAGTACTTC	CASSLGGGQGSYEQYF
TRBV2	TRBJ2-7	-	-	TGTGCCAGCAGATCGACAGACACCTACGAGCAGTACTTC	CASRSTDTYEQYF
TRBV5-1	TRBJ2-7	-	-	TGCGCCAGCAGCTTGGTTGACGGGAGCTCCTACGAGCAGTACTTC	CASSLVDGSSYEQYF
TRBV11-2	TRBJ1-1	TRBD1	-	TGTGCCAGCAGCACCCGACAGGGATGGGCTGAAGCTTTCTTT	CASSTRQGWAEAFF
TRBV7-9	TRBJ2-1	-	once	TGTGCCAGCAGCTCGGGAGCCTTGCCTTTCAATGAGCAGTTCTTC	CASSSGALPFNEQFF
TRBV9	TRBJ2-1	-	-	TGTGCCAGCAGCGTAGTAATTGGGGCTGGTGAGCAGTTCTTC	CASSVVIGAGEQFF
TRBV3-1/TRBV3-2	TRBJ2-7	TRBD1	-	TGTGCCAGCAGCCGACCCCGGGACAGGGTCTACGAGCAGTACTTC	CASSRPRDRVYEQYF
TRBV6-6	TRBJ2-1	-	-	TGTGCCAGCAGTTACTCGATGGTGAGCCGGGAGCAGTTCTTC	CASSYSMVSREQFF
TRBV28	TRBJ2-7	-	-	TGTGCCAGCAGTGATGTTGGAGCTCTCTACGAGCAGTACTTC	CASSDVGALYEQYF
TRBV9	TRBJ2-7	TRBD2	-	TGTGCCAGCAGCCCACAACCCGGACTAGCGAACCTCTACGAGCAGTACTTC	CASSPQPGLANLYEQYF
TRBV7-2	TRBJ2-3	-	-	TGTGCCAGCAGCTTAGGGGGGCGGCTCCTCACAGATACGCAGTATTTT	CASSLGGRLLTDTQYF
TRBV7-3	TRBJ1-1	-	few	TGTGCCAGCAGCCCTTGGGGAGGCAGCACTGAAGCTTTCTTT	CASSPWGGSTEAFF
TRBV24-1	TRBJ2-3	TRBD1	-	TGTGCCACCAGTGATCCGGGACAGTTTGGCACAGATACGCAGTATTTT	CATSDPGQFGTDTQYF
TRBV9	TRBJ2-1	TRBD2	-	TGTGCCAGCAGCGTAGCGGAAGCGGGAGCATACAATGAGCAGTTCTTC	CASSVAEAGAYNEQFF
TRBV11-3	TRBJ2-3	TRBD2	-	TGTGCCAGCAGCGCCCGACTAGCGGGTACCTCCGATACGCAGTATTTT	CASSARLAGTSDTQYF
TRBV28	TRBJ2-7	-	-	TGTGCCAGCAGTTTATGGGAACAGGGGGGGGAGCAGTACTTC	CASSLWEQGGEQYF
TRBV9	TRBJ1-4	-	few	TGTGCCAGCAGCGTACAGGGTCTTAAAGATGAAAAACTGTTTTTT	CASSVQGLKDEKLFF
TRBV28	TRBJ1-1	TRBD1	-	TGTGCCAGCAGTTTCCCCCCGACAGGGGGAATGAACACTGAAGCTTTCTTT	CASSFPPTGGMNTEAFF
TRBV30	TRBJ2-1	TRBD1	-	TGTGCCCGGTTACAGGGGGCTACCGAGCAGTTCTTC	CARLQGATEQFF
TRBV24-1	TRBJ2-1	TRBD2	-	TGTGCCACCAGTCACCTAGCGGGAGGAGGCAATGAGCAGTTCTTC	CATSHLAGGGNEQFF
TRBV9	TRBJ1-6	-	-	TGTGCCAGCAGCGTAGCAGCAGGGTATAATTCACCCCTCCACTTT	CASSVAAGYNSPLHF
TRBV1	TRBJ1-2	-	-	TGCACCAGCAGCCAAGATCTCCGAGACAGCTATGGCTACACCTTC	CTSSQDLRDSYGYTF
TRBV7-8	TRBJ1-4	TRBD1	-	TGTGCCAGCAGCCAATGGACAGGAACTGCAACTAATGAAAAACTGTTTTTT	CASSQWTGTATNEKLFF
TRBV4-3	TRBJ2-1	-	-	TGCGCCAGCAGCCAAGGGACAGAGTACAATGAGCAGTTCTTC	CASSQGTEYNEQFF